Listed here are 5 T cell receptor beta chains from one sample, sequenced in a study of T cell responses to AZD1222 COVID-19 vaccine. This table comes from immunoSEQ multiplex PCR, and its TCRdb copy is limited to in-frame clones, with some not included. The sample yields roughly 100,000 clones, around 92% seen once. This sample comprised peripheral blood, obtained on day 0 of AZD1222 vaccination. The receptors here all came from an adult in good health.

The chain combines TRBV5-5 with TRBJ2-1, with a tentative D call TRBD2 (5 bases). Germline assignment: CDR1 SGHKS and CDR2 YYEKEE (reference sequence). Trimming removed 1 base from V and 0 bases from J, with 14 bases in between. CDR3 length: 17 amino acids. The DNA of the CDR3 is TGTGCCAGCAGCTTGATCCCGGCGGGTCTCTCCTACAATGAGCAGTTCTTC. Translating gives CASSLIPAGLSYNEQFF.

The chain combines TRBV5-4 with TRBJ2-6; the D is unclear. CDR3 length: 15 residues. Germline V gives CDR1 SGHNT, CDR2 YYREEE (reference sequence). Between the trimmed V and J ends, which lost 1 base and 1 base, there was a span of 6 bases. Here the CDR3 DNA reads TGTGCCAGCAGCTTGTGGGGTTCTGGGGCCAACGTCCTGACTTTC. Its translation: CASSLWGSGANVLTF.

This clone has just one count. The V gene is TRBV10-1, the J gene TRBJ2-7, with 9 bases lining up with TRBD1. This CDR3 is 15 amino acids long. The J segment lost 6 bases and the V segment lost 0 bases, leaving 6 bases of the junction unmatched. Germline V CDR1 and CDR2: WNHNN, SYGVQD (reference sequence). CDR3: CASSESGTGSLEQYF. DNA of the CDR3: TGCGCCAGCAGTGAGTCCGGGACAGGGTCTCTCGAGCAGTACTTC.

The V and J genes are TRBV6-1 and TRBJ1-6; tentative D call: TRBD1 (6 bases). This CDR3 contains 16 residues. The V end was cut by 4 bases, the J end by 5 bases, with 15 bases between. Germline CDR1 is MNHNS and CDR2 is SASEGT. The CDR3 sequence: CASSVVTGIHNSPLHF. CDR3 in DNA: TGTGCCAGCAGTGTGGTAACAGGGATCCATAATTCACCCCTCCACTTT.

This chain uses TRBV2 with TRBJ2-7; D might be TRBD2 (5 bases). From germline, CDR1 is SNHLY and CDR2 FYNNEI. V was clipped by 3 bases and J by 5 bases, with 17 bases between them. The CDR3 runs 15 residues. The CDR3 sequence is CASSETGLPGNEQYF. DNA of the CDR3: TGTGCCAGCAGTGAGACCGGACTTCCTGGGAACGAGCAGTACTTC. The complete variable domain, with remaining parts taken from reference TRBV2 and TRBJ2-7, reads EPEVTQTPSHQVTQMGQEVILRCVPISNHLYFYWYRQILGQKVEFLVSFYNNEISEKSEIFDDQFSVERPDGSNFTLKIRSTKLEDSAMYFCASSETGLPGNEQYFGPGTRLTVT.